Following are 14 T cell receptor beta chains from one sample sequenced in a study of T cells in localized non-small cell lung cancer. Sequenced by immunoSEQ multiplex PCR; TCRdb stores in-frame clones only, minus some. The sample has tens of thousands of clones; about 91% are singletons. The sequencing used peripheral blood, collected before any cancer treatment. These receptors all stem from a man between 40 and 70 years old with stage I squamous cell lung carcinoma.

The CDR3 here is CASSTTGQGLIRAFF. CDR3 coding DNA: TGTGCCAGCAGCACGACGGGACAGGGCCTTATCCGGGCTTTCTTT. This sequence joins TRBV11-2 and TRBJ1-1; 9 nucleotides match TRBD1. The ends lost 5 bases at V and 11 bases at J; junction bases unmatched: 15. CDR1 and CDR2 (germline): SGHAT, FQNNGV. This CDR3 spans 15 amino acids.

The V call is TRBV20-1, the J call TRBJ2-2, with unresolved D. This CDR3 contains 8 residues. Germline values: CDR1 DFQATT, CDR2 SNEGSKA (reference sequence). As DNA, the CDR3 is TGCATTTCTGGGGAGCTGTTTTTT. Amino acid sequence: CISGELFF.

V usage is TRBV5-5 and J usage is TRBJ1-2; 9 nucleotides line up with TRBD1. Germline trimming cut 0 bases from V and 4 bases from J; bases unmatched to any gene: 10. CDR1 SGHKS and CDR2 YYEKEE come from the germline V gene (reference sequence). This CDR3 contains 17 residues. CDR3 sequence: CASSLAGQGTSSYGYTF. CDR3 DNA: TGTGCCAGCAGCTTGGCCGGACAGGGGACCTCCTCCTATGGCTACACCTTC. The full variable domain, in which reference TRBV5-5 and TRBJ1-2 provide the parts outside the CDR3, is DAGVTQSPTHLIKTRGQQVTLRCSPISGHKSVSWYQQVLGQGPQFIFQYYEKEERGRGNFPDRFSARQFPNYSSELNVNALLLGDSALYLCASSLAGQGTSSYGYTFGSGTRLTVV.

This clone appeared a few times. The genes are TRBV6-1 and TRBJ1-1; D is possibly TRBD1 (6 bases). The V gene lost 6 bases and the J gene lost 5 bases, with 16 bases spanning the gap. Germline CDR1 reads MNHNS; CDR2 reads SASEGT. This CDR3 has 14 amino acids. CDR3 coding DNA: TGTGCCAGCAGCCTAGACGTAAGGGGGACTGAAGCTTTCTTT. Translated, it gives CASSLDVRGTEAFF.

Written as DNA, the CDR3 is TGTGCCAGCAGCTTTCCCCGATCCGGGGGGCTGAGCTCCTACAATGAGCAGTTCTTC. Translated, it gives CASSFPRSGGLSSYNEQFF. The genes are TRBV11-1 and TRBJ2-1, with D maybe TRBD2 (7 bases). V was pared by 3 bases and J by 0 bases, with 21 bases between. CDR1 SGHAT and CDR2 FQDESV come from the germline V gene (reference sequence). CDR3 length equals 19 residues.

This chain uses TRBV5-6 with TRBJ1-3, with D hard to call. V was trimmed by 2 bases and J by 4 bases, leaving 1 base between them. The CDR3 is 11 residues long. Germline CDR1 reads SGHDT; CDR2 reads YYEEEE. CDR3 sequence: CASSFGNTIYF. The CDR3 bases are TGTGCCAGCAGCTTCGGAAACACCATATATTTT.

The rearrangement uses TRBV7-2 and TRBJ1-1, with TRBD1 as a possible D gene (6 bases). Germline loops: CDR1 SGHTA, CDR2 FQGNSA. This CDR3 region has 14 residues. The germline V and J ends were trimmed by 5 bases and 5 bases, with 15 bases remaining between them. The CDR3: CASSNDRWGTEAFF. The CDR3 DNA is TGTGCCAGCAGCAACGACAGGTGGGGGACTGAAGCTTTCTTT.

The chain combines TRBV7-9 with TRBJ2-5; 11 bases are a match to TRBD2. CDR3 length equals 16 residues. CDR1 and CDR2 (germline): SEHNR, FQNEAQ (reference sequence). Trimming removed 4 bases from V and 1 base from J; junction bases left unmatched: 5. CDR3 amino acids: CASSSSSGGSQETQYF. The DNA of the CDR3 is TGTGCCAGCAGCTCTTCTAGCGGGGGGTCCCAAGAGACCCAGTACTTC.

This CDR3 is CASRKGDRGPYLNMNTEAFF. DNA for the CDR3: TGTGCCAGCAGGAAGGGAGACAGGGGGCCTTACTTAAACATGAACACTGAAGCTTTCTTT. The chain recombines TRBV27 with TRBJ1-1; 10 positions agree with TRBD1. Per germline, CDR1 MNHEY and CDR2 SMNVEV (reference sequence). The V gene end was trimmed by 6 bases and the J gene end by 0 bases; junction bases not matched to a gene: 19. This CDR3 is built from 20 residues.

The chain employs TRBV27 and TRBJ1-5; TRBD1 is a possible D gene (5 bases). V was pared by 5 bases and J by 1 base, with 15 bases between. Per the germline V gene, CDR1 is MNHEY and CDR2 is SMNVEV (reference sequence). The CDR3 extends over 16 amino acids. CDR3 sequence reads: CASSTSGLSSNQPQHF. In DNA, the CDR3 is TGTGCCAGCAGTACCTCAGGGCTATCCAGCAATCAGCCCCAGCATTTT.

The chain employs TRBV9 and TRBJ2-2; D assignment may be TRBD1 or TRBD2 (6 bases each). This CDR3 has 16 residues. Trimming pared 0 bases from V and 0 bases from J, leaving 9 bases between. CDR1 is SGDLS and CDR2 is YYNGEE in the germline V gene. The CDR3 DNA is TGTGCCAGCAGCGTAGAGGGGGGCCCGAACACCGGGGAGCTGTTTTTT. Its protein product is CASSVEGGPNTGELFF. The full variable domain, its missing parts supplied by reference TRBV9 and TRBJ2-2, is DSGVTQTPKHLITATGQRVTLRCSPRSGDLSVYWYQQSLDQGLQFLIQYYNGEERAKGNILERFSAQQFPDLHSELNLSSLELGDSALYFCASSVEGGPNTGELFFGEGSRLTVL.

J is TRBJ1-1 and V is TRBV2; D may be TRBD1 (5 bases). This CDR3 is built from 12 residues. The germline CDR1 and CDR2 sequences are SNHLY and FYNNEI. The V end was cut by 5 bases, the J end by 9 bases, with 13 bases between. The CDR3 DNA is TGTGCCAGCAGTAGACAGTTCAGACAAGCTTTCTTT. Protein product: CASSRQFRQAFF. Full variable domain (outside the CDR3, taken from reference TRBV2 and TRBJ1-1): EPEVTQTPSHQVTQMGQEVILRCVPISNHLYFYWYRQILGQKVEFLVSFYNNEISEKSEIFDDQFSVERPDGSNFTLKIRSTKLEDSAMYFCASSRQFRQAFFGQGTRLTVV.

The CDR3 here is CASSFRDRGLYNEQFF. CDR3 nucleotides: TGTGCCAGCAGCTTCCGGGACAGGGGCCTCTACAATGAGCAGTTCTTC. The rearrangement links TRBV5-4 to TRBJ2-1; 10 nucleotides align to TRBD1. This CDR3 has 16 amino acids. Germline CDR1 and CDR2: SGHNT and YYREEE (reference sequence). J gave up 3 bases and V 2 bases, and 5 bases lay outside the gene matches.

This chain links TRBV19 with TRBJ1-4, with D possibly matching TRBD1 (6 bases). Germline CDR1 reads LNHDA; CDR2 reads SQIVND (reference sequence). Deletions cut 3 bases from V and 8 bases from J, with 13 bases between. The CDR3 spans 14 residues. CDR3 in amino acids: CASSIRDIGEKLFF. The DNA for the CDR3 is TGTGCCAGTAGTATCCGGGACATCGGGGAAAAACTGTTTTTT.